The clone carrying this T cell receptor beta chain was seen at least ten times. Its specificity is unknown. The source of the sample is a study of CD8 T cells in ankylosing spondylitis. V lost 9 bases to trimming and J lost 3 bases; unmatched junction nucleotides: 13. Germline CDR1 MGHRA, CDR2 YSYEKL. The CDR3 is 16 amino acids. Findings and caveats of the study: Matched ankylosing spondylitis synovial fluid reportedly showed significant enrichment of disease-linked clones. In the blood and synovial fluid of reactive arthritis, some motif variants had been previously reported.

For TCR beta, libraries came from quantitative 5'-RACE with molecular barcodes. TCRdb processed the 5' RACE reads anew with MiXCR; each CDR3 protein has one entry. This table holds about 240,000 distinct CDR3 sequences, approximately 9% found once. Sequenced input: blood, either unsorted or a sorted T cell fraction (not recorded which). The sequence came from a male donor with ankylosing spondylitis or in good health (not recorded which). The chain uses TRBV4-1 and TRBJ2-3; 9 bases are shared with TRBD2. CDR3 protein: CASSGRGRMGTDTQYF. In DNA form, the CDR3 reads TGCGCCAGTAGCGGGAGAGGAAGAATGGGGACAGATACGCAGTATTTT.